This TCR beta chain was captured by sequencing in a study of neurological immune-mediated disorders. On the study more broadly: The roughly 34 multiple sclerosis patients comprised about 30 relapsing-remitting and 3 secondary progressive cases.

One entry per CDR3 protein, called by TCRdb with MiXCR from the 5' RACE reads. The profile shows nearly 60,000 distinct CDR3 sequences, about 3.3% of them singletons. The study, taken as a whole, reports: Expansion of TCR clones was greatest in HTLV-1-associated myelopathy and smallest in multiple sclerosis, where it fell below that of healthy controls. No CDR3 amino acid sequences recurred among expanded clones across subjects, suggesting private repertoires in all groups. The multiple sclerosis repertoire cluster was associated with no clinical or MRI feature.

Germline CDR1 is SEHNR and CDR2 is FQNEAQ (reference sequence). Trimming removed 6 bases from V and 7 bases from J; junction bases left unmatched: 14. The CDR3 is 15 amino acids. The table lists this clonotype with many counts. Its antigen is unidentified. V gene TRBV7-9 combines with J gene TRBJ2-5, with 7 bases matching TRBD1. Sequenced input: PBMCs. The origin of this receptor is an older woman with multiple sclerosis. CDR3 loop: CASRTRTGPGGTQYF. The CDR3 coding sequence is TGTGCCAGCAGAACGAGGACGGGGCCAGGGGGGACCCAGTACTTC.